What follows are 23 T cell receptor beta chains derived from one specimen sequenced in a study of OX40 agonist ivuxolimab in advanced cancers. Some clones are missing from TCRdb's copy, which holds only in-frame ones; the method was immunoSEQ multiplex PCR. The sample contains roughly 70,000 clones, about 86% of which appear only once. Material: CD4+ or CD8+ T cells sorted from blood, obtained in a trial of the OX40 agonist ivuxolimab. These receptors originate from an adult with an advanced solid tumor such as melanoma, head and neck, liver or kidney cancer.

This chain connects TRBV11-2 to TRBJ2-1; D not certain. Germline CDR1 is SGHAT and CDR2 is FQNNGV. V lost 0 bases to trimming and J lost 8 bases, with 14 bases between them. This CDR3 contains 15 residues. The CDR3 is CASSLERREFDEQFF. In DNA form, the CDR3 reads TGTGCCAGCAGCTTAGAAAGGCGAGAGTTCGATGAGCAGTTCTTC.

The chain combines TRBV7-2 with TRBJ2-7; D is possibly TRBD2 (5 bases). Germline values: CDR1 SGHTA, CDR2 FQGNSA. V was pared by 8 bases and J by 1 base, with 18 bases between. The CDR3 totals 15 residues. CDR3 sequence reads: CASSKSSGLSYEQYF. The CDR3 region has the DNA TGTGCCAGCTCCAAGTCCAGCGGCCTATCCTACGAGCAGTACTTC.

The rearrangement uses TRBV7-2 and TRBJ2-5; D is unclear. The CDR3 extends over 14 amino acids. Per germline, CDR1 SGHTA and CDR2 FQGNSA. V lost 4 bases, J lost 5 bases, and 14 bases lay in between. In nucleotides, the CDR3 is TGTGCCAGCAGCTCGATAGGCATCTTCGAGACCCAGTACTTC. Its protein product is CASSSIGIFETQYF.

This clone has just one count. This chain links TRBV19 with TRBJ2-1; 12 positions agree with TRBD2. The germline gives CDR1 LNHDA, CDR2 SQIVND (reference sequence). V trimming: 6 bases; J trimming: 9 bases; junction bases outside the gene matches: 9. The CDR3 runs to 15 residues. The CDR3 DNA sequence: TGTGCCAGTAGCCCACCGGGACTAGCGGGCTTTGAGCAGTTCTTC. Its translation: CASSPPGLAGFEQFF.

V and J are TRBV28 and TRBJ2-5; 7 nucleotides align to TRBD2. The ends lost 4 bases at V and 1 base at J; junction bases unmatched: 12. CDR1 is MDHEN and CDR2 is SYDVKM in the germline V gene. The CDR3 spans 17 residues. The CDR3 is CASSSPLARDIQETQYF. The CDR3 nucleotides read TGTGCCAGCAGTTCACCACTAGCGCGCGATATCCAAGAGACCCAGTACTTC. The full variable domain, rest sourced from reference TRBV28 and TRBJ2-5, is DVKVTQSSRYLVKRTGEKVFLECVQDMDHENMFWYRQDPGLGLRLIYFSYDVKMKEKGDIPEGYSVSREKKERFSLILESASTNQTSMYLCASSSPLARDIQETQYFGPGTRLLVL.

The chain employs TRBV6-6 and TRBJ2-1, with TRBD1 matching 7 bases. The ends lost 7 bases at V and 5 bases at J; junction bases unmatched: 8. CDR3 size: 14 residues. Germline loops: CDR1 MNHNY, CDR2 SVGAGI (reference sequence). As DNA, the CDR3 is TGTGCCAGCACCCAGACAGGGAACCACAATGAGCAGTTCTTC. As protein: CASTQTGNHNEQFF.

The rearrangement uses TRBV28 and TRBJ2-7; D not certain. Germline CDR1 is MDHEN and CDR2 is SYDVKM. Deletions cut 7 bases from V and 2 bases from J, with 18 bases between. This CDR3 is 15 amino acids long. As DNA, the CDR3 is TGTGCCAGCAATGAAGTTGTCCAGTCAACCTACGAGCAGTACTTC. This encodes CASNEVVQSTYEQYF.

The chain recombines TRBV2 with TRBJ1-1, with a weak D call TRBD1 (5 bases). CDR3 length: 14 residues. V was trimmed by 6 bases and J by 3 bases, leaving 14 bases between them. The germline V gene encodes CDR1 SNHLY and CDR2 FYNNEI. The CDR3 region is CASRSGVEDTEAFF. The CDR3 nucleotides read TGTGCCAGCAGGTCGGGGGTGGAGGACACTGAAGCTTTCTTT.

This chain joins TRBV18 and TRBJ1-1; a possible D gene is TRBD1 (6 bases). Per the germline V gene, CDR1 is KGHSH and CDR2 is LQKENI. This CDR3 has 14 amino acids. V was shortened by 2 bases and J by 2 bases, with 9 bases between the two germline ends. CDR3 amino acids: CASSPKGTNTEAFF. The CDR3 region has the DNA TGTGCCAGCTCACCAAAGGGGACAAACACTGAAGCTTTCTTT.

The chain couples TRBV5-6 to TRBJ2-3, with TRBD2 matching 11 bases. CDR3 size: 16 residues. Looked up from germline, CDR1 is SGHDT and CDR2 is YYEEEE. The V segment lost 2 bases and the J segment 4 bases; nucleotides outside the gene matches: 6. The chain's CDR3 is CASSLRLAGTADTQYF. Here the CDR3 DNA reads TGTGCCAGCAGCTTACGACTAGCGGGGACTGCAGATACGCAGTATTTT.

J is TRBJ2-3 and V is TRBV5-1, with 7 bases lining up with TRBD1. V was clipped by 3 bases and J by 5 bases; unmatched bases: 3. CDR3 length equals 13 residues. Germline assignment: CDR1 SGHRS and CDR2 YFSETQ. CDR3 sequence reads: CASSYYRGDTQYF. DNA of the CDR3: TGCGCCAGCAGCTACTACAGGGGAGATACGCAGTATTTT.

This clone was seen once. The V gene is TRBV9, the J gene TRBJ2-3; TRBD2 matches at 11 bases. Germline V gives CDR1 SGDLS, CDR2 YYNGEE. This CDR3 is 15 amino acids long. J lost 5 bases, V lost 7 bases, and 9 bases had no gene match. CDR3 loop: CASRPTSGSRDTQYF. The CDR3 DNA is TGTGCCAGCCGCCCAACTAGCGGGAGTCGAGATACGCAGTATTTT. Filled out from reference TRBV9 and TRBJ2-3, the complete variable domain reads DSGVTQTPKHLITATGQRVTLRCSPRSGDLSVYWYQQSLDQGLQFLIQYYNGEERAKGNILERFSAQQFPDLHSELNLSSLELGDSALYFCASRPTSGSRDTQYFGPGTRLTVL.

This clone was recorded only once. The CDR3 DNA is TGTGCCTGGAGCCGTGTAAATCCGGGACACCGAAACTCCTACGAGCAGTACTTC. Translation: CAWSRVNPGHRNSYEQYF. The J gene is TRBJ2-7, the V gene TRBV30, with D possibly matching TRBD1 (6 bases). Looked up from germline, CDR1 is GTSNPN and CDR2 is SVGIG (reference sequence). The CDR3 runs 18 residues. V was trimmed by 3 bases and J by 0 bases, leaving 24 bases between them. Based on the CDR3 plus reference TRBV30 and TRBJ2-7, the full variable domain is SQTIHQWPATLVQPVGSPLSLECTVEGTSNPNLYWYRQAAGRGLQLLFYSVGIGQISSEVPQNLSASRPQDRQFILSSKKLLLSDSGFYLCAWSRVNPGHRNSYEQYFGPGTRLTVT.

V and J are TRBV7-9 and TRBJ1-3; no clear D. Germline loops: CDR1 SEHNR, CDR2 FQNEAQ (reference sequence). The CDR3 extends over 16 amino acids. The V gene lost 0 bases and the J gene lost 2 bases, with 11 bases spanning the gap. The CDR3 here is CASSLAVGKPGNTIYF. The DNA of the CDR3 is TGTGCCAGCAGCTTAGCGGTGGGGAAGCCTGGAAACACCATATATTTT.

The J gene is TRBJ2-5, the V gene TRBV10-3; possible D gene TRBD2, 5 bases. Germline CDR1 and CDR2: ENHRY and SYGVKD. This CDR3 comprises 12 residues. V was trimmed by 0 bases and J by 10 bases, leaving 9 bases between them. Here the CDR3 DNA reads TGTGCCATCAGTGAGTCAAAGAGGGACCAGTACTTC. Protein sequence: CAISESKRDQYF.

This clone is a singleton in its sample. The chain couples TRBV7-3 to TRBJ2-7; D might be TRBD1 or TRBD2, each matching 6 bases. V was trimmed by 1 base and J by 5 bases, leaving 15 bases between them. Per the germline V gene, CDR1 is SGHTA and CDR2 is FQGTGA. The CDR3 has 15 residues. CDR3 sequence reads: CASSLIRVRGDEQYF. The CDR3 bases are TGTGCCAGCAGCTTAATCAGGGTTAGGGGGGACGAGCAGTACTTC.

This chain uses TRBV9 with TRBJ1-1; D is unresolved. Between the trimmed V and J ends, which lost 4 bases and 0 bases, there was a span of 19 bases. The V gene's germline CDR1 is SGDLS and CDR2 YYNGEE. The CDR3 has 17 amino acids. CDR3 DNA: TGTGCCAGCAGCCCGACCCGGGCCCCACTGGTGAACACTGAAGCTTTCTTT. Amino acids: CASSPTRAPLVNTEAFF.

The J gene is TRBJ2-1, the V gene TRBV5-6, with 14 bases identical to TRBD2. The length of the CDR3 is 16 residues. J lost 9 bases, V lost 1 base, and 6 bases had no gene match. Germline V lookup: CDR1 SGHDT, CDR2 YYEEEE. Written as DNA, the CDR3 is TGTGCCAGCAGCTTGTATGGGACTAGCGGGAGTATTGAGCAGTTCTTC. Translated: CASSLYGTSGSIEQFF.

V usage is TRBV28 and J usage is TRBJ2-7, with D perhaps TRBD1 or TRBD2 (5 bases each). Between the trimmed V and J ends, which lost 8 bases and 0 bases, there was a span of 17 bases. Germline V gene lookup returns CDR1 MDHEN and CDR2 SYDVKM. This CDR3 is 15 amino acids long. CDR3 protein: CASRGHGAGSYEQYF. In nucleotides, the CDR3 is TGTGCCAGCCGTGGCCACGGGGCTGGCTCCTACGAGCAGTACTTC.

In this sample, this clone turned up once. This chain joins TRBV14 and TRBJ2-7; 7 nucleotides match TRBD1. The ends lost 4 bases at V and 6 bases at J; junction bases unmatched: 9. This CDR3 is 14 amino acids long. The germline V gene has CDR1 SGHDN and CDR2 FVKESK. DNA for the CDR3: TGTGCCAGCAGCCTAAGGGGGCTCTACGGCGAGCAGTACTTC. Protein product: CASSLRGLYGEQYF. The full variable domain, its missing parts supplied by reference TRBV14 and TRBJ2-7, is EAGVTQFPSHSVIEKGQTVTLRCDPISGHDNLYWYRRVMGKEIKFLLHFVKESKQDESGMPNNRFLAERTGGTYSTLKVQPAELEDSGVYFCASSLRGLYGEQYFGPGTRLTVT.

J is TRBJ1-5 and V is TRBV5-1, with a tentative D call TRBD1 (6 bases). This CDR3 contains 14 residues. The germline V gene has CDR1 SGHRS and CDR2 YFSETQ. V lost 1 base, J lost 6 bases, and 11 bases lay in between. For the CDR3, the DNA is TGCGCCAGCAGCTTGAGTGGGGGCGGTCAGCCCCAGCATTTT. As protein: CASSLSGGGQPQHF.

This chain connects TRBV7-8 to TRBJ2-1; 11 bases agree with TRBD2. J gave up 5 bases and V 1 base, and 1 base lay outside the gene matches. The CDR3 has 15 residues. Per the germline V gene, CDR1 is SGHVS and CDR2 is FQNEAQ. The DNA for the CDR3 is TGTGCCAGCAGCTTAGTAGCGGGAGGGAACAATGAGCAGTTCTTC. It translates to CASSLVAGGNNEQFF.

In this sample, this clone turned up once. The CDR3 bases are TGTGCCACCGGGAGGGAGCAGCAAGAGACCCAGTACTTC. It specifies CATGREQQETQYF. The chain uses TRBV15 and TRBJ2-5, with 7 bases matching TRBD2. The germline V gene has CDR1 LNHNV and CDR2 YYDKDF (reference sequence). This CDR3 is 13 amino acids long. V gave up 8 bases and J gave up 2 bases; unmatched junction bases: 5.